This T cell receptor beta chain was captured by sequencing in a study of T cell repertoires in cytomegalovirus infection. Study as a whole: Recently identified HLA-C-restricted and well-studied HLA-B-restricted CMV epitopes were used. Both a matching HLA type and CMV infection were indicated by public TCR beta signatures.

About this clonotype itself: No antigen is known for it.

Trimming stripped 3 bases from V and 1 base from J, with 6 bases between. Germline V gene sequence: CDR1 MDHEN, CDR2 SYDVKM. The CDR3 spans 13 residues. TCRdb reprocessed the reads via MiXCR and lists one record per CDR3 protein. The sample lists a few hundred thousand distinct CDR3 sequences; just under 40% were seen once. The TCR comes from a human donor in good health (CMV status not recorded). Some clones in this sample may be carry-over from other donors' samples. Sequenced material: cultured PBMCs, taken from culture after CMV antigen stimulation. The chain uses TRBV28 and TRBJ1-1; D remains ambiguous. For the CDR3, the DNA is TGTGCCAGCAGTTTTTCCAAGAACACTGAAGCTTTCTTT. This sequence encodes CASSFSKNTEAFF. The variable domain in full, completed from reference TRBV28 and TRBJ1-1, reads DVKVTQSSRYLVKRTGEKVFLECVQDMDHENMFWYRQDPGLGLRLIYFSYDVKMKEKGDIPEGYSVSREKKERFSLILESASTNQTSMYLCASSFSKNTEAFFGQGTRLTVV.